This T cell receptor (beta chain) was sequenced for a study of blood T cells in healthy people across ages. Overall study results and limits: Aged donors had fewer naive CD4+ cells and lower diversity than long-lived donors.

Concerning this clonotype itself: As yet, its antigen is unknown.

Donors gave roughly 9.1 milliliters of peripheral blood apiece. Together with a sample-barcoded 5' primer, a J-beta primer mix was included in a second PCR lasting roughly 6 to 12 cycles. The authors tagged each cDNA molecule using a template-switch adaptor with 12 random nucleotides. TCRdb ran MiXCR on the 5' RACE reads and lists one entry per CDR3 protein. The sample includes approximately 770,000 distinct CDR3 sequences, roughly 50% of them seen just once. This CDR3 has 12 amino acids. In germline, CDR1 is SQVTM, CDR2 ANQGSEA. Trimming removed 7 bases at V and 2 bases at J, with 11 bases between. The V gene is TRBV29-1, the J gene TRBJ1-1; weak D call: TRBD1 (6 bases). Source material: blood. This receptor was taken from a man aged 25 to 45 in good health. CDR3 residues: CSADRYNTEAFF. The CDR3 DNA reads as TGCAGCGCAGACAGGTATAACACTGAAGCTTTCTTT. Using reference TRBV29-1 and TRBJ1-1 for the parts outside the CDR3, the full variable domain is SAVISQKPSRDICQRGTSLTIQCQVDSQVTMMFWYRQQPGQSLTLIATANQGSEATYESGFVIDKFPISRPNLTFSTLTVSNMSPEDSSIYLCSADRYNTEAFFGQGTRLTVV.